The 9 T cell receptor beta chains below come from one sample, sequenced in a study of blood T cell repertoires in COVID-19. Sequenced by immunoSEQ multiplex PCR; TCRdb stores in-frame clones only, minus some. The sample lists about 160,000 clones; roughly 90% were seen once. Sequencing was carried out using PBMCs or T cells enriched from blood (not recorded which). The origin of the receptors is a woman aged 45-65 years who had recovered from COVID-19.

V usage is TRBV4-1 and J usage is TRBJ2-2; the D gene is possibly TRBD1 (8 bases). V was clipped by 1 base and J by 6 bases, with 27 bases between them. The length of the CDR3 is 20 residues. The V gene's germline CDR1 is MGHRA and CDR2 YSYEKL. The CDR3 bases are TGCGCCAGCAGCCAAGCCCTCACAACCGGACAGGGAGGGTTCGCCGGGGAGCTGTTTTTT. Translated, it gives CASSQALTTGQGGFAGELFF.

The chain combines TRBV12-3 or TRBV12-4 with TRBJ2-5; TRBD2 agrees at 7 bases. With 1 base clipped from V and 4 bases from J, the junction kept 0 bases outside the gene matches. This CDR3 contains 13 residues. In nucleotides, the CDR3 is TGTGCCAGCAGTTTAGGGGGGGGAGAGACCCAGTACTTC. Its translation: CASSLGGGETQYF.

The rearrangement links TRBV2 to TRBJ2-7; 13 bases are shared with TRBD2. Trimming removed 3 bases from V and 5 bases from J; junction bases left unmatched: 4. The CDR3 contains 15 residues. Germline-derived CDR1 and CDR2 are SNHLY and FYNNEI. CDR3 residues: CASSDGTSGVHEQYF. For the CDR3, the DNA is TGTGCCAGCAGTGACGGGACTAGCGGGGTCCACGAGCAGTACTTC.

This sequence joins TRBV5-4 and TRBJ1-1; the D gene is possibly TRBD1 (6 bases). The CDR3 is 14 residues long. The germline V and J ends were trimmed by 4 bases and 0 bases, with 10 bases remaining between them. CDR1 is SGHNT and CDR2 is YYREEE in the germline V gene (reference sequence). The CDR3 DNA reads as TGTGCCAGCAGCGCAGGACAGCTGAACACTGAAGCTTTCTTT. It translates to CASSAGQLNTEAFF. Full variable domain (outside the CDR3, taken from reference TRBV5-4 and TRBJ1-1): ETGVTQSPTHLIKTRGQQVTLRCSSQSGHNTVSWYQQALGQGPQFIFQYYREEENGRGNFPPRFSGLQFPNYSSELNVNALELDDSALYLCASSAGQLNTEAFFGQGTRLTVV.

This chain joins TRBV15 and TRBJ2-2; 9 positions match TRBD1. Per the germline V gene, CDR1 is LNHNV and CDR2 is YYDKDF (reference sequence). V gave up 5 bases and J gave up 7 bases; unmatched junction bases: 8. The CDR3 length is 15 residues. As DNA, the CDR3 is TGTGCCACCAGCGGTCCGGGACAGGGTTTCGGGGAGCTGTTTTTT. Protein: CATSGPGQGFGELFF.

V and J are TRBV7-2 and TRBJ2-5; D perhaps matches TRBD2 (6 bases). The CDR3 is 14 residues long. Trimming took 5 bases from V and 4 from J, leaving 14 bases between them. Per germline, CDR1 SGHTA and CDR2 FQGNSA. The CDR3 loop is CASSHWGDRETQYF. The DNA of the CDR3 is TGTGCCAGCAGCCATTGGGGGGATAGAGAGACCCAGTACTTC.

The rearrangement uses TRBV7-9 and TRBJ1-4; tentatively, D is TRBD1 (5 bases). With 5 bases removed from V and 8 bases from J, the gap between germline ends came to 15 bases. Germline assignment: CDR1 SEHNR and CDR2 FQNEAQ (reference sequence). The CDR3 is 14 residues long. The CDR3 coding sequence is TGTGCCAGCAGCCCACAGGCTCTGGGGGAAAAACTGTTTTTT. It yields the protein CASSPQALGEKLFF.

The CDR3 nucleotides read TGTGCCAGCAGTTTGGTCCAGGGAACAGATACGCAGTATTTT. This encodes CASSLVQGTDTQYF. The V call is TRBV27, the J call TRBJ2-3; D is perhaps TRBD1 (5 bases). This CDR3 spans 14 amino acids. Germline assignment: CDR1 MNHEY and CDR2 SMNVEV (reference sequence). The V end was cut by 3 bases, the J end by 3 bases, with 10 bases between.

The V gene is TRBV7-6, the J gene TRBJ2-3; 8 bases match TRBD2. CDR1 SGHVS and CDR2 FNYEAQ come from the germline V gene. The CDR3 spans 15 residues. With V trimmed by 3 bases and J by 4 bases, 6 bases remained unmatched. This CDR3 is CASSFRGGGADTQYF. In DNA, the CDR3 is TGTGCCAGCAGCTTCCGGGGGGGAGGCGCAGATACGCAGTATTTT.